This T cell receptor beta chain comes out of a study of blood T cell repertoires in COVID-19. Study-level information: PBMCs, B-cell-depleted T cells, or T cells were the source of the cDNA or gDNA that made up the material.

Cohort assignment relied on participant-reported clinical history. In the authors' workflow: Quantification of nucleated cells was approximated via reference gene primer amplification. TCRdb's copy holds only in-frame clones and misses some; the assay was immunoSEQ multiplex PCR. That table is the source of V, J and clone size, and D and trimming were worked out from the DNA. This sample has 200,000 or so clones, with 88% found just once. Germline CDR1 is LGHNA and CDR2 is YNFKEQ. This CDR3 has 12 amino acids. Trimming removed 1 base from V and 8 bases from J, with 8 bases in between. Concerning this clone: In the same sample, other DNA sequences code for this CDR3.

The receptor was derived from a woman in her twenties or thirties who had recovered from COVID-19. The genes are TRBV4-2 and TRBJ1-2; D is perhaps TRBD1 (5 bases). Material: PBMCs or T cells enriched from blood (not recorded which). The CDR3 region is CASSQGGEGYTF. For the CDR3, the DNA is TGTGCCAGCAGCCAAGGGGGGGAGGGCTACACCTTC.